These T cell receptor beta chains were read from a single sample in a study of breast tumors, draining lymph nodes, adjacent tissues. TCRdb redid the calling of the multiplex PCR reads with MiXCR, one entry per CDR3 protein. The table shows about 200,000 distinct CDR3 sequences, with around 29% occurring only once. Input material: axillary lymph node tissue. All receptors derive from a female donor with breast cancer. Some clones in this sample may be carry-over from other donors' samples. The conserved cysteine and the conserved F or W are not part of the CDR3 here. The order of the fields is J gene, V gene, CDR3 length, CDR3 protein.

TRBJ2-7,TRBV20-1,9,SATDGYEQY
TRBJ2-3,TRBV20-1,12,SANLAGAKDTQY
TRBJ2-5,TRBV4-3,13,ASSQVTGGEETQY
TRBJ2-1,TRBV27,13,ASSLSGLARGEQF
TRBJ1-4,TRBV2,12,ASSLRRTDGKLF
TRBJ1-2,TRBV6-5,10,ASSRPGSGYT
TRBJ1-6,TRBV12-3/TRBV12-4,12,ASRTGDRGSPLH
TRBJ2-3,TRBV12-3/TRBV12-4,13,ASSFARGSTDTQY
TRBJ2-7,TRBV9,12,ASSPTGRSYEQY
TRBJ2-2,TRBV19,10,ACSTSERELF
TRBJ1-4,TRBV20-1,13,SARDIGRENEKLF
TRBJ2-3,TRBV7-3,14,ASSAPRGGRTDTQY
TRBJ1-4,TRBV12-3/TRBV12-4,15,ASSPRLPRTPNEKLF
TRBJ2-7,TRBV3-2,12,ASSQGAGSYEQY
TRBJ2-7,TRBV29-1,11,SDDRAGCLEQY
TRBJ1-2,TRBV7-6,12,ASSSMGQGAGYT
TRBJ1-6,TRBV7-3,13,ASSFGGTGNSPLH
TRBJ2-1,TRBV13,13,ASSSSGTSGIEQF
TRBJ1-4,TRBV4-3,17,ASSQDARGRVGYNEKLF
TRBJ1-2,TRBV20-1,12,SASPGQGAYGYT
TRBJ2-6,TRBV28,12,APAGGSGANVLT
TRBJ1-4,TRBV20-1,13,SARLTGEMGEKLF
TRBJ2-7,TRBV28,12,ASSKQGGSYEQY
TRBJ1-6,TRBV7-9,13,ASSFDGQGNSPLH
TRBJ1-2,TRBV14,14,ASSQLRDSTNYGYT